This paragraph covers one T cell receptor (beta chain) sequence. The sample is drawn from a study of control samples from healthy donors and cancer patients. Profiling relied on immunoSEQ multiplex PCR, and the TCRdb table lists in-frame clones only, not all of them. The sample lists around 85,000 clones, roughly 93% seen once, with around 4.5% in the top ten. Trimming took off 2 bases at V and 0 bases at J, with 14 bases between the two ends. Germline V CDR1 and CDR2: MNHEY, SMNVEV (reference sequence). The CDR3 consists of 16 residues. This clonotype originated in a woman in her late teens or twenties in good health. The rearrangement links TRBV27 to TRBJ2-7; D not resolved. Material: blood. CDR3 region: CASSLIGPTSSYEQYF. The CDR3 DNA follows: TGTGCCAGCAGTTTAATCGGTCCCACAAGCTCCTACGAGCAGTACTTC.